The entry below describes one TCR beta chain. Methods used by the authors: Amplification with reference gene primers provided the estimates of nucleated cell counts. Assay: immunoSEQ multiplex PCR; the TCRdb copy retains only in-frame clones and omits some. D and trimming come from the DNA, and the V and J calls and clone size come from that table. The data show 250,000 to 350,000 clones, roughly 90% seen once. The entry originates in a study of blood T cell repertoires in COVID-19. For the study at large: Specimens from acute and convalescent COVID-19 originated in the United States, Italy and Spain. From T cells, B-cell-depleted T cells, or PBMCs came the material, which was cDNA or gDNA.

The CDR3 sequence is 14 residues long. V lost 5 bases, J lost 0 bases, and 11 bases lay in between. Germline values: CDR1 LGHNA, CDR2 YSLEER. Seattle cases were enrolled at active infection and followed longitudinally. Sequenced: peripheral blood. The V and J genes are TRBV4-3 and TRBJ2-7; D may be TRBD1 (5 bases). The receptor comes from a woman in her twenties or thirties with COVID-19, enrolled during active disease. CDR3 sequence: CASSRTPSSYEQYF. The CDR3, as DNA: TGCGCCAGCAGCAGGACACCAAGCTCCTACGAGCAGTACTTC.